The sequence of this T cell receptor (beta chain) was determined in a study of T-cell memory formation after mild COVID-19. Study information: TCR clusters were mostly donor specific. Whole-study findings and limits: While clones contracting from day 15 to 85 were balanced between CD4 and CD8, later expanders leaned CD4+. The study detected some responding clones in pre-infection memory, suggesting cross-reactive memory joined.

MiXCR, run by TCRdb on the 5' RACE reads, gives a single entry per CDR3 protein. The profile shows 150,000 or so distinct CDR3 sequences, 11% of them singletons. About this clonotype: The antigen remains unidentified.

The receptor was derived from a man younger than 30 who had mild COVID-19 (a few samples of this study predate the infection). Cell type and time point are not known. Sample: PBMCs or a T cell subset sorted from them (not recorded which).

The CDR3 sequence: CASSRDFTSGGEPGELFF. In DNA, the CDR3 is TGCGCCAGCAGCCGAGATTTTACTAGCGGGGGAGAACCCGGGGAGCTGTTTTTT. The chain links TRBV4-3 to TRBJ2-2; 11 bases are a match to TRBD2. J lost 6 bases, V lost 4 bases, and 13 bases had no gene match. CDR1 is LGHNA, CDR2 YSLEER, per germline. The CDR3 consists of 18 residues.